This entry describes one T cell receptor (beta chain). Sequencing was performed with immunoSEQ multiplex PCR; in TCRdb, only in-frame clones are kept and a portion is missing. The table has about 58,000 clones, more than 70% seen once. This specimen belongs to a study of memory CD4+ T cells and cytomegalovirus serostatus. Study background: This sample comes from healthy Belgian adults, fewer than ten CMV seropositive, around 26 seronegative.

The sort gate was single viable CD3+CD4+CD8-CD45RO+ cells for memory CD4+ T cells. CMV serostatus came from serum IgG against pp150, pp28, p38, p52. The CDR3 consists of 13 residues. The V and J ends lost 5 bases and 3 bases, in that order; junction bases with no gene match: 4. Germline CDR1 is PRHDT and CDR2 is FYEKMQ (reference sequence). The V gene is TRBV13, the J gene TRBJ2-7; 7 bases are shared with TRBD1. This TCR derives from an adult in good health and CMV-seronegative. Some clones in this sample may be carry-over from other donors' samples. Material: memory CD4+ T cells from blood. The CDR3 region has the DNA TGTGCCAGCAGCATCTCAGGGGGCTACGAGCAGTACTTC. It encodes CASSISGGYEQYF.